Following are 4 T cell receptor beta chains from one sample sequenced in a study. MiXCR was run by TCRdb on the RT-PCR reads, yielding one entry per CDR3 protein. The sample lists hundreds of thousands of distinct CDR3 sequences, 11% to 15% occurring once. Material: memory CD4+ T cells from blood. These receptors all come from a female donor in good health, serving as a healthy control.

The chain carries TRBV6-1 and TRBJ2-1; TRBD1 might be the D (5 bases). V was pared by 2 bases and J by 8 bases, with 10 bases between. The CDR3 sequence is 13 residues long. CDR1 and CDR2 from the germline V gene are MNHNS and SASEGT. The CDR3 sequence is CASSEIRGDEQFF. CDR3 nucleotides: TGTGCCAGCAGTGAAATTAGGGGCGATGAGCAGTTCTTC.

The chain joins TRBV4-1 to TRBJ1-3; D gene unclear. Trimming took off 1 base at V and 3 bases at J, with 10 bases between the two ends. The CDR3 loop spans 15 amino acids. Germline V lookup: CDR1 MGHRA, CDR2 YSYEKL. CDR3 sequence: CASSQGQFSGNTIYF. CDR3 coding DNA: TGCGCCAGCAGCCAAGGTCAGTTCAGTGGAAACACCATATATTTT.

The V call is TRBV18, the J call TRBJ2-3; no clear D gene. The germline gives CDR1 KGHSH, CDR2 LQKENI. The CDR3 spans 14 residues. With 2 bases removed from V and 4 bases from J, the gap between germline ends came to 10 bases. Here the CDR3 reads CASSPGVSADTQYF. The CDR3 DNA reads TGTGCCAGCTCACCAGGGGTCAGCGCAGATACGCAGTATTTT.

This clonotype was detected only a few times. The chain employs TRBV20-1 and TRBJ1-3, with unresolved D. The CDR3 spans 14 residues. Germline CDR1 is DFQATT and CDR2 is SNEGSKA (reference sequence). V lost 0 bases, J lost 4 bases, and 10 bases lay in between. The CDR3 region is CSARDLGSGNTIYF. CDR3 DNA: TGCAGTGCTAGAGATCTCGGGTCCGGAAACACCATATATTTT.